This record covers a single T cell receptor (beta chain). This record comes from a study of OX40 agonist ivuxolimab in advanced cancers. The wider study: Ivuxolimab, an agonistic anti-OX40 (CD134) antibody, was given to patients. In this trial design, patients received ivuxolimab intravenously at 0.01 to 10 mg/kg every 2 weeks.

V shed 7 bases, J shed 6 bases, and the junction held 7 bases outside the gene matches. The CDR3 is 14 residues long. Germline CDR1 and CDR2: MNHEY and SMNVEV (reference sequence). TCRdb's copy holds only in-frame clones and misses some; the assay was immunoSEQ multiplex PCR. The sample has over 150,000 clones, approximately 94% seen once. Excluded were patients having autoimmune disease history or systemic immunosuppression. The source was CD4+ or CD8+ T cells sorted from blood, collected in a trial of the OX40 agonist ivuxolimab. This sequence joins TRBV27 and TRBJ2-2; TRBD2 matches at 8 bases. The sequence derives from an adult with an advanced solid tumor such as melanoma, head and neck, liver or kidney cancer. Here the CDR3 reads CASTGLAGAGELFF. CDR3 coding DNA: TGTGCCAGCACCGGGCTAGCGGGCGCCGGGGAGCTGTTTTTT.